This TCR beta chain came from a study of T cell repertoires in cytomegalovirus infection (dated by TCRdb to the late 2010s). At the level of the whole study: The peptide stimulations were aimed at well-studied HLA-B-restricted epitopes as well as recently identified HLA-C-restricted CMV epitopes, whose presentation resists viral immunomodulation. Donor HLA type was relevant to the analysis, as public TCR beta signatures indicated carriage of CMV infection together with the matching HLA type.

Taken from cysteine to phenylalanine, the CDR3 has 15 residues. CDR3 DNA only is kept here, 45 bases in frame from base 1. CDR1 and CDR2 are read off the germline V gene as SGHVS and FNYEAQ. The germline ends are 10 bases apart after V is trimmed by 1 base and J by 1 base. A remark on this clonotype: This clone's antigen is unknown. Base quality data are lacking; no much larger clone is found one base away.

On the study overall, not on this receptor specifically: The ex vivo response was dominated by HLA-C-restricted CMV-specific TCR beta clonotypes, and the single most frequent clonotype in two of eight donors was supplied by these HLA-C-restricted clonotypes. Carriers of CMV infection plus the relevant HLA type were discriminated by the cumulative frequency of public TCR beta family members in the study cohort and in an independent approximately 350-donor cohort.

The instrument given in TCRdb is Illumina HiSeq 1500. In-frame beta chains were kept once TCRdb had trimmed the public reads at Q25 with fastp and called clones with MiXCR. Rows are combined by CDR3 protein, so each entry shows the most common genes and DNA. Recorded for this sample are about 350,000 distinct CDR3 sequences; about 35% of them occurred a single time. The top ten constitute approximately 15% of the sample. The sample's treatment or condition label, in plain terms: in vitro stimulation with specific CMV peptide epitopes to enrich CMV-specific T cells. The clonotype comes from a human donor in good health (CMV status not recorded). Some clones in this sample may be carry-over from other donors' samples. Sample: cultured PBMCs, taken from culture after CMV antigen stimulation. Recombination linked TRBV7-6 to TRBJ2-5; the D segment cannot be called with confidence. The nucleotide sequence is given as TGTGCCAGCAGCTTAGGGATGGCAGCCCAAGAGACCCAGTACTTC. It is translated as CASSLGMAAQETQYF.